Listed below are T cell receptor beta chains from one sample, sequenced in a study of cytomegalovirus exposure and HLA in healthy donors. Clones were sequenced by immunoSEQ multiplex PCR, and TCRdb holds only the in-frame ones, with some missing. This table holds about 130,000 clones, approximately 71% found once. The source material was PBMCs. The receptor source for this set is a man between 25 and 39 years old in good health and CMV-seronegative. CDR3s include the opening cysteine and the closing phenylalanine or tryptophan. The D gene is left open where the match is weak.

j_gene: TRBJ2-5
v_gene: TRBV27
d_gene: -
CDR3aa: CASSLLGQETQYF

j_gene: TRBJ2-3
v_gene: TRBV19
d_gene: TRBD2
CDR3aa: CASSIEVLSGRATDTQYF

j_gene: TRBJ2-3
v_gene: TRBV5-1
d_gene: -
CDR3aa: CASSLGGTRTDTQYF

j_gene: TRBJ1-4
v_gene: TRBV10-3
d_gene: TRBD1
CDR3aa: CAISERTGGSEKLFF

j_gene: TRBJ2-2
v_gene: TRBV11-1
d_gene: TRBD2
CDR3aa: CASSSGLAGGTGELFF

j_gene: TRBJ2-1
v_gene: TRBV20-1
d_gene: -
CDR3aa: CSRGFHNEQFF

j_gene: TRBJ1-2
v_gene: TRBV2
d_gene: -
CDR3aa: CASSDGASYGYTF

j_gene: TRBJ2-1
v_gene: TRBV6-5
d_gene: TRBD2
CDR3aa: CASSASGKYNEQFF

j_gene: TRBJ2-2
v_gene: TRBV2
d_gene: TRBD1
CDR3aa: CATQDREVVANTGELFF

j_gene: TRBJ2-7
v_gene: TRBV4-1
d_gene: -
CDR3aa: CASSPEGARSYEQYF

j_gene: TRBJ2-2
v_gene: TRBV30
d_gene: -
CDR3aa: CAWNSEGRDTGELFF

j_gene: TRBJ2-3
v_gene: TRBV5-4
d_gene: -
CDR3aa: CASRGFTDTQYF

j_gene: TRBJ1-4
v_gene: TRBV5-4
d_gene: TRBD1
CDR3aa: CASSRQGANEKLFF

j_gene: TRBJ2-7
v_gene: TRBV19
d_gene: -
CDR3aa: CASSSPGEVPYEQYF

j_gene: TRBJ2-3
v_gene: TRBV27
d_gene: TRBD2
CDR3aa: CASSFLGGTAGGGTQYF

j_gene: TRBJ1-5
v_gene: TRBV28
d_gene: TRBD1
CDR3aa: CASSLGQGDQPQHF

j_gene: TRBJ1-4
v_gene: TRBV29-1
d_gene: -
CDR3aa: CSVELQEREKLFF

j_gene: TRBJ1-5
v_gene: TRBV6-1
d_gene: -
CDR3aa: CASSDRRQVLNQPQHF

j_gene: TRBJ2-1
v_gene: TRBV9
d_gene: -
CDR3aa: CASSVAGNSYNEQFF

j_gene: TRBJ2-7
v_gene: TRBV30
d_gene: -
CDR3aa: CAWTGERWEQYF

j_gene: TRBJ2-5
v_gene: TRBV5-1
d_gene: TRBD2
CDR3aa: CASSLAWLASGETQYF

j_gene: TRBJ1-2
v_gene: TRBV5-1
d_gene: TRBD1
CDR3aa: CASSGTGTDGYTF

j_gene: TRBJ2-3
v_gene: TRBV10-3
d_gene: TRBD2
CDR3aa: CAISRLAEIGTDTQYF

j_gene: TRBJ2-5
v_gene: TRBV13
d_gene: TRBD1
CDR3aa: CASRQTGGGETQYF

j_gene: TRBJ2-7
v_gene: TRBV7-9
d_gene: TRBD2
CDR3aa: CASSSRTSGYEQYF

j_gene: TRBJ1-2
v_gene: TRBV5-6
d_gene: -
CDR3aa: CASSYSPGTVDEDGYTF

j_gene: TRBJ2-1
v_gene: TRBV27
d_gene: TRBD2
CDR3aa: CASSLWAGETSEQFF

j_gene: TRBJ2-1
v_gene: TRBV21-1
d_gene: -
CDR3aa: CASLRDEREGQNEQFF

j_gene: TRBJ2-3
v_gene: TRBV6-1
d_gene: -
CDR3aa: CASSESSGTDTQYF

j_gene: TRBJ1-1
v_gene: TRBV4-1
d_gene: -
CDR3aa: CASSQSTGALNTEAFF

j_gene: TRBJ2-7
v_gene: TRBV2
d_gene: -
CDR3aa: CASFGDSGRGYYEQYF

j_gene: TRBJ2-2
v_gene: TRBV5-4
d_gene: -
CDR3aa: CASSLGGLNTGELFF

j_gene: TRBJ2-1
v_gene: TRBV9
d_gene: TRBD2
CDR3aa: CASSVGLAGGPREQFF

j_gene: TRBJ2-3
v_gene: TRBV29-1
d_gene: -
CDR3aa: CSVEAGGRRGWYDSTDTQYF

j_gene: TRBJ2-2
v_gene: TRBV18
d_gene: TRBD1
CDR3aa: CASSVNPTGAPSPELFF

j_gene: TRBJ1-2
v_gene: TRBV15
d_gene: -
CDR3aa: CATRPRGSYGYTF

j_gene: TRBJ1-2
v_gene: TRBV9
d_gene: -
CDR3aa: CASSEGGITNYGYTF

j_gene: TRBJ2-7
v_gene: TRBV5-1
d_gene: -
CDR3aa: CASSPSGHQTYEQYF

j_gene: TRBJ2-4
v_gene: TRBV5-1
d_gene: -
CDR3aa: CASRPRLTGTKNIQYF

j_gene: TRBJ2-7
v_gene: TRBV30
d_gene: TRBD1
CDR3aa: CAWSVGQGAYEQYF

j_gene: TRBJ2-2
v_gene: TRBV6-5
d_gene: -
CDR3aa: CASSYSRETGELFF

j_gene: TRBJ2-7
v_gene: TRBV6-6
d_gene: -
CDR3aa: CASSAVEQGSEQYF

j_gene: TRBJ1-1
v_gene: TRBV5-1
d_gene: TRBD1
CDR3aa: CASSLLGGPMNTEAFF

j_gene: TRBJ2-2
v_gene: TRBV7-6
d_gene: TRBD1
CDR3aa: CASSLMDRGPNTGELFF

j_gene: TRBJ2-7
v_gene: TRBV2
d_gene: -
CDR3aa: CASSAADSYEQYF

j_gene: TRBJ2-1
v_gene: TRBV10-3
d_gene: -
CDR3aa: CAITQGTHRNEQFF

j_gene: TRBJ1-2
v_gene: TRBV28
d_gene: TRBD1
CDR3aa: CASSSGQEDGYTF

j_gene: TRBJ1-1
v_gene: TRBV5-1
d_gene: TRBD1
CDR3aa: CASSYTGAPGDTEAFF

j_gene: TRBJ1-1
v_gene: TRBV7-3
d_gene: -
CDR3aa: CASSLRQNTEAFF

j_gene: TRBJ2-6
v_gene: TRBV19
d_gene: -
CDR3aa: CASSPRRSYSGANVLTF

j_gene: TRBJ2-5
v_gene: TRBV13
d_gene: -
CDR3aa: CASSQDNQETQYF

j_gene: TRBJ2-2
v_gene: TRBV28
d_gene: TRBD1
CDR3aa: CASSYRGRVTGELFF

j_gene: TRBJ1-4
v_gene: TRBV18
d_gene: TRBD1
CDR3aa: CASSPLRGSGEKLFF

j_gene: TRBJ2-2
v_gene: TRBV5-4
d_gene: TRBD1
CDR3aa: CASSFGQGNTGELFF

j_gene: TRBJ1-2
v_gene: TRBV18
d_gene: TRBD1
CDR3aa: CASSPPLSGTAYGYTF

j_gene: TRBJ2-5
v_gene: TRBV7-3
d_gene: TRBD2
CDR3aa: CASSPTLERGTQYF

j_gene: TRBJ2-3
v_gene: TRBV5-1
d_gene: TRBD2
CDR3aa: CASSLRLAGNTDTQYF

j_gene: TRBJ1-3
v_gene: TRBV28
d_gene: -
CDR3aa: CASMGGGPFGNTIYF

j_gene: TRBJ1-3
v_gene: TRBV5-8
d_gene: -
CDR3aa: CASSFGRGGNTIYF